The 25 T cell receptor beta chains below come from one sample, sequenced in a study of blood T cell repertoires in COVID-19. Clones were sequenced by immunoSEQ multiplex PCR, and TCRdb holds only the in-frame ones, with some missing. The sample comprises over 60,000 clones, approximately 80% of which are singletons, and roughly a tenth rests with the top ten. The sample consisted of peripheral blood. The source of these receptors is a man in his fifties with COVID-19, enrolled during active disease.

The rearrangement links TRBV11-2 to TRBJ1-6, with 7 bases identical to TRBD1. V shed 7 bases and J 1 base; nucleotides not matched to a gene: 7. The CDR3 length is 16 residues. From germline, CDR1 is SGHAT and CDR2 FQNNGV. The CDR3 DNA reads TGTGCCAGCAAAACCAGGGGGGCATCCTATAATTCACCCCTCCACTTT. Residues: CASKTRGASYNSPLHF.

The V and J genes are TRBV2 and TRBJ2-1, with unresolved D. Trimming took off 7 bases at V and 10 bases at J, with 11 bases between the two ends. The CDR3 spans 11 residues. Germline values: CDR1 SNHLY, CDR2 FYNNEI. CDR3 DNA sequence: TGTGCCAGCACCGCGAGTTCCGAGCAGTTCTTC. It encodes CASTASSEQFF.

The gene calls are TRBV7-3 and TRBJ2-3; TRBD2 matches 9 bases. The CDR3 has 14 amino acids. Trimming took 5 bases from V and 4 from J; bases not matched to a gene: 4. Germline CDR1 SGHTA, CDR2 FQGTGA. The CDR3 coding sequence is TGTGCCAGCAGCCGTGCGGGAGGGCCAGATACGCAGTATTTT. Translating gives CASSRAGGPDTQYF.

V gene TRBV30 combines with J gene TRBJ1-1, with TRBD1 as a possible D gene (6 bases). Germline lookup yields CDR1 GTSNPN and CDR2 SVGIG (reference sequence). The V and J ends lost 2 bases and 5 bases respectively, with 15 bases between them. CDR3 length: 14 residues. The CDR3 loop reads CAWSPVQGLTEAFF. The CDR3 DNA follows: TGTGCCTGGAGTCCTGTGCAGGGGCTAACTGAAGCTTTCTTT.

This chain uses TRBV7-6 with TRBJ2-1; D not resolved. The V gene lost 5 bases and the J gene lost 0 bases, with 11 bases spanning the gap. This CDR3 has 15 amino acids. CDR1 is SGHVS, CDR2 FNYEAQ, per germline. CDR3 loop: CASSLDWSSYNEQFF. CDR3 sequence (DNA): TGTGCCAGCAGCCTCGACTGGAGCTCCTACAATGAGCAGTTCTTC.

The gene calls are TRBV7-9 and TRBJ2-5; 9 bases map to TRBD2. CDR1 and CDR2 from the germline V gene are SEHNR and FQNEAQ (reference sequence). The CDR3 covers 18 residues. V lost 1 base to trimming and J lost 5 bases; unmatched junction nucleotides: 14. CDR3 nucleotides: TGTGCCAGCAGCTTAGGCCTCGGTGGCGGGAGGGCCTGGGAGACCCAGTACTTC. It translates to CASSLGLGGGRAWETQYF.

The sample holds a few counts of this clone. This chain uses TRBV13 with TRBJ1-6, with D perhaps matching TRBD1 (6 bases). Per the germline V gene, CDR1 is PRHDT and CDR2 is FYEKMQ (reference sequence). The length of the CDR3 is 16 residues. Trimming took off 1 base at V and 6 bases at J, with 13 bases between the two ends. CDR3 DNA: TGTGCCAGCAGCTTAGCTGGGGGCTACGGTAATTCACCCCTCCACTTT. Protein sequence: CASSLAGGYGNSPLHF.

The chain joins TRBV9 to TRBJ1-4, with D hard to call. This CDR3 is 14 amino acids long. Germline-derived CDR1 and CDR2 are SGDLS and YYNGEE. V was shortened by 2 bases and J by 7 bases, with 12 bases between the two germline ends. The CDR3 DNA reads as TGTGCCAGCAGCGTGAGGGCGCTGGCTGAAAAACTGTTTTTT. Protein: CASSVRALAEKLFF. Looking up the rest from reference TRBV9 and TRBJ1-4 gives the full variable domain: DSGVTQTPKHLITATGQRVTLRCSPRSGDLSVYWYQQSLDQGLQFLIQYYNGEERAKGNILERFSAQQFPDLHSELNLSSLELGDSALYFCASSVRALAEKLFFGSGTQLSVL.

The chain combines TRBV5-4 with TRBJ2-1; a weak D match, TRBD1 (6 bases). This CDR3 has 15 residues. The V end lost 0 bases, the J end lost 1 base, and 8 bases lay between the germline ends. The germline V gene encodes CDR1 SGHNT and CDR2 YYREEE (reference sequence). Here the CDR3 reads CASSLVRGSYNEQFF. Here the CDR3 DNA reads TGTGCCAGCAGCTTGGTCAGGGGATCCTACAATGAGCAGTTCTTC.

The gene calls are TRBV27 and TRBJ2-1, with 8 bases identical to TRBD2. The CDR3 sequence is 12 residues long. V lost 8 bases and J lost 14; bases outside the gene matches: 11. CDR1 and CDR2 from the germline V gene are MNHEY and SMNVEV (reference sequence). DNA for the CDR3: TGTGCCAGCTCATCCCGGACTAGCCGGGAGTTCTTC. Encoded protein: CASSSRTSREFF.

The gene calls are TRBV3-1 (or the pseudogene TRBV3-2) and TRBJ2-1; the D is unclear. The CDR3 sequence is 16 residues long. V lost 0 bases, J lost 2 bases, and 11 bases lay in between. Germline loops: CDR1 LGHDT, CDR2 YNNKEL (reference sequence). CDR3 nucleotides: TGTGCCAGCAGCCAAGATCTTGTGTTCCCCTACAATGAGCAGTTCTTC. As protein: CASSQDLVFPYNEQFF.

The V call is TRBV19, the J call TRBJ1-2; unclear D gene. V gave up 0 bases and J gave up 5 bases, with 10 bases separating them. This CDR3 spans 14 amino acids. Germline values: CDR1 LNHDA, CDR2 SQIVND (reference sequence). CDR3 nucleotides: TGTGCCAGTAGTATAGACGAGGGATCGTATGGCTACACCTTC. Protein: CASSIDEGSYGYTF.

This chain connects TRBV7-9 to TRBJ1-5, with TRBD1 identical over 11 bases. Looked up from germline, CDR1 is SEHNR and CDR2 is FQNEAQ (reference sequence). The CDR3 consists of 17 residues. V was pared by 5 bases and J by 0 bases, with 6 bases of the junction left unmatched. The CDR3 protein is CASSLGQGANSNQPQHF. For the CDR3, the DNA is TGTGCCAGCAGCCTCGGACAGGGGGCGAATAGCAATCAGCCCCAGCATTTT.

The J gene is TRBJ2-5, the V gene TRBV2; 9 bases line up with TRBD1. The germline CDR1 and CDR2 sequences are SNHLY and FYNNEI. There are 12 residues in the CDR3. Trimming cost V 10 bases and J 8 bases; bases outside gene matches: 8. Here the CDR3 reads CANRGQGATQYF. The CDR3 DNA follows: TGTGCCAACAGGGGGCAGGGGGCCACCCAGTACTTC.

The rearrangement joins TRBV6-5 to TRBJ1-1, with TRBD1 as a possible D gene (5 bases). V was pared by 7 bases and J by 1 base, with 13 bases between. Germline V gene sequence: CDR1 MNHEY, CDR2 SVGAGI. This CDR3 has 14 residues. The DNA of the CDR3 is TGTGCCAGCACCCAGACAGACGCGAACACTGAAGCTTTCTTT. It encodes CASTQTDANTEAFF.

The chain has TRBV2 and TRBJ1-5, with 7 bases lining up with TRBD1. Trimming took 7 bases from V and 7 from J; bases not matched to a gene: 7. Germline CDR1 reads SNHLY; CDR2 reads FYNNEI. The CDR3 runs 13 residues. Here the CDR3 reads CASTWTGNQPQHF. DNA for the CDR3: TGTGCCAGCACATGGACAGGTAACCAGCCCCAGCATTTT.

This rearrangement joins TRBV28 to TRBJ1-2; D unresolved. V was shortened by 7 bases and J by 5 bases, with 20 bases between the two germline ends. This CDR3 is 15 amino acids long. Germline V gene lookup returns CDR1 MDHEN and CDR2 SYDVKM. CDR3 sequence (DNA): TGTGCCAGCACCCCAAGCGGCGAGAAGGGATATGGCTACACCTTC. Its translation: CASTPSGEKGYGYTF.

This chain links TRBV18 with TRBJ2-5; 14 nucleotides align to TRBD2. Germline CDR1 KGHSH, CDR2 LQKENI. This CDR3 spans 19 amino acids. J lost 1 base, V lost 3 bases, and 10 bases had no gene match. The CDR3 sequence is CASSPGTSGSMLGQETQYF. CDR3 sequence (DNA): TGTGCCAGCTCACCCGGGACTAGCGGGAGTATGTTGGGCCAAGAGACCCAGTACTTC.

The rearrangement uses TRBV5-8 and TRBJ2-1; D gene unclear. This CDR3 spans 14 amino acids. The germline V gene has CDR1 SGHTS and CDR2 YDEGEE. Trimming removed 0 bases from V and 8 bases from J, with 12 bases in between. CDR3 residues: CASSLEPREDEQFF. CDR3 coding DNA: TGTGCCAGCAGCTTGGAACCCCGAGAGGATGAGCAGTTCTTC.

The CDR3 here is CASSHRGGGDYIQYF. The CDR3 coding sequence is TGTGCCAGCAGCCACCGGGGAGGAGGGGACTACATTCAGTACTTC. The chain links TRBV28 to TRBJ2-4; weak D call: TRBD2 (6 bases). This CDR3 contains 15 residues. The germline V gene encodes CDR1 MDHEN and CDR2 SYDVKM. V was cut by 6 bases and J by 8 bases, with 20 bases left in between.

This chain links TRBV4-1 with TRBJ2-5, with D perhaps TRBD1 (6 bases). The CDR3 has 16 amino acids. Trimming stripped 2 bases from V and 5 bases from J, with 18 bases between. Germline lookup yields CDR1 MGHRA and CDR2 YSYEKL. The CDR3 DNA follows: TGCGCCAGCAGCCAACTTCCCACAGGGTTCTCGGAGACCCAGTACTTC. This codes for CASSQLPTGFSETQYF.

This clone appeared once. This rearrangement joins TRBV3-1 (or the pseudogene TRBV3-2) to TRBJ1-6, with D hard to call. V lost 4 bases, J lost 5 bases, and 18 bases lay in between. The germline CDR1 and CDR2 sequences are LGHDT and YNNKEL (reference sequence). This CDR3 region has 17 residues. As DNA, the CDR3 is TGTGCCAGCAGCCGTAGACGTGAGGGCAGTGATAATTCACCCCTCCACTTT. Translated, it gives CASSRRREGSDNSPLHF.

The V call is TRBV19, the J call TRBJ2-7; D not resolved. V lost 7 bases to trimming and J lost 2 bases, with 12 bases between them. The CDR3 totals 13 residues. Germline V gene lookup returns CDR1 LNHDA and CDR2 SQIVND (reference sequence). CDR3 nucleotides: TGTGCCAGTACTGCAGGAAGCACCTACGAGCAGTACTTC. As protein: CASTAGSTYEQYF.

This chain connects TRBV9 to TRBJ1-1, with 7 positions matching TRBD1. Germline V gene sequence: CDR1 SGDLS, CDR2 YYNGEE. V dropped 3 bases and J dropped 4; count of bases not matched to a gene: 3. This CDR3 is built from 13 residues. The CDR3 protein is CASSEPGGTEAFF. CDR3 coding DNA: TGTGCCAGCAGCGAACCAGGGGGCACTGAAGCTTTCTTT.

The gene calls are TRBV3-1 (or the pseudogene TRBV3-2) and TRBJ1-2; D not resolved. Germline CDR1 and CDR2: LGHDT and YNNKEL (reference sequence). V lost 3 bases and J 6 bases, leaving 17 bases between the germline ends. The CDR3 contains 15 residues. The CDR3 nucleotides read TGTGCCAGCAGCCACAGACCTCCGACTGCCAATGGCTACACCTTC. Its protein is CASSHRPPTANGYTF.